Listed below are T cell receptor beta chains from one sample, sequenced in a study of blood T cell repertoires in COVID-19. Assay: immunoSEQ multiplex PCR; the TCRdb copy retains only in-frame clones and omits some. The sample comprises about 230,000 clones, approximately 84% of which are singletons, and approximately 8.7% rests with the top ten. The sample was peripheral blood. These receptors originate from a woman older than 75 with acute or convalescent COVID-19. The CDR3 runs from the conserved cysteine through the conserved F or W. Each record gives: clone size, V gene, J gene, D gene, CDR3 protein, CDR3 DNA. The D gene is left open where the match is weak. Only part of the rows carry a size: once, few, many, or a class if the clone is expanded.

abundance: NA
v_gene: TRBV19
j_gene: TRBJ2-5
d_gene: NA
CDR3aa: CASSIGQVETQYF
CDR3nt: TGTGCCAGTAGTATAGGACAGGTAGAGACCCAGTACTTC

abundance: NA
v_gene: TRBV5-1
j_gene: TRBJ2-7
d_gene: NA
CDR3aa: CASSFGPAYEQYF
CDR3nt: TGCGCCAGCAGCTTCGGTCCCGCCTACGAGCAGTACTTC

abundance: NA
v_gene: TRBV5-1
j_gene: TRBJ2-7
d_gene: NA
CDR3aa: CASSLTAGITYEQYF
CDR3nt: TGCGCCAGCAGCCTGACAGCCGGAATAACCTACGAGCAGTACTTC

abundance: NA
v_gene: TRBV4-1
j_gene: TRBJ1-1
d_gene: NA
CDR3aa: CASSPIGVRGGFTEAFF
CDR3nt: TGCGCCAGCAGCCCAATAGGCGTGCGGGGTGGATTCACTGAAGCTTTCTTT

abundance: NA
v_gene: TRBV7-9
j_gene: TRBJ1-4
d_gene: NA
CDR3aa: CASSLSRIGRMYEKLFF
CDR3nt: TGTGCCAGCAGCTTAAGTCGGATTGGGAGGATGTATGAAAAACTGTTTTTT

abundance: NA
v_gene: TRBV6-1
j_gene: TRBJ1-2
d_gene: TRBD1
CDR3aa: CASSEEGQGVSGYTF
CDR3nt: TGTGCCAGCAGTGAGGAGGGACAGGGAGTAAGCGGCTACACCTTC

abundance: NA
v_gene: TRBV28
j_gene: TRBJ1-2
d_gene: TRBD1
CDR3aa: CASLPGQGNYGYTF
CDR3nt: TGTGCCAGTTTACCGGGACAGGGGAACTATGGCTACACCTTC

abundance: NA
v_gene: TRBV19
j_gene: TRBJ2-1
d_gene: NA
CDR3aa: CASSITGTNNEQFF
CDR3nt: TGTGCCAGTAGTATTACAGGGACTAACAATGAGCAGTTCTTC

abundance: NA
v_gene: TRBV7-9
j_gene: TRBJ2-7
d_gene: TRBD1
CDR3aa: CARLRRTGESYEQYF
CDR3nt: TGTGCCAGACTCAGAAGGACAGGGGAATCGTACGAGCAGTACTTC

abundance: few
v_gene: TRBV5-1
j_gene: TRBJ1-1
d_gene: NA
CDR3aa: CASSLGVRDGTEAFF
CDR3nt: TGCGCCAGCAGCTTGGGAGTCAGGGATGGGACTGAAGCTTTCTTT

abundance: NA
v_gene: TRBV7-9
j_gene: TRBJ2-5
d_gene: NA
CDR3aa: CASTQRGSGGETQYF
CDR3nt: TGTGCCAGCACCCAAAGGGGGTCAGGTGGGGAGACCCAGTACTTC